This TCR beta chain was captured in a study of immune heterogeneity within non-small cell lung tumors. Amplification of TCR beta CDR3 was performed by multiplex PCR with 32 V and 13 J primers. TCRdb redid the calling of the multiplex PCR reads with MiXCR, one entry per CDR3 protein. The table has over 25,000 distinct CDR3 sequences, about 30% seen once. Template material for each sample was about 0.55 ug of bulk tumor genomic DNA. Several far-apart biopsies were taken per primary tumor during surgery. Patients with untreated, newly diagnosed non-small cell lung cancer underwent curative surgery. CDR1 and CDR2 from the germline V gene are SGHVS and FNYEAQ. This CDR3 is built from 16 residues. With 1 base clipped from V and 4 bases from J, the junction kept 6 bases outside the gene matches.

J is TRBJ1-3 and V is TRBV7-6; 8 bases are shared with TRBD1. The sample taken for sequencing was lung tumor tissue. This sequence originates from a man between 40 and 49 years old with non-small cell lung cancer. CDR3 bases: TGTGCCAGCAGCTTAGATCAGGGGGCAGAAGGAAACACCATATATTTT. Translated, it gives CASSLDQGAEGNTIYF. Full variable domain (missing parts from reference TRBV7-6 and TRBJ1-3): GAGVSQSPRYKVTKRGQDVALRCDPISGHVSLYWYRQALGQGPEFLTYFNYEAQQDKSGLPNDRFSAERPEGSISTLTIQRTEQRDSAMYRCASSLDQGAEGNTIYFGEGSWLTVV.